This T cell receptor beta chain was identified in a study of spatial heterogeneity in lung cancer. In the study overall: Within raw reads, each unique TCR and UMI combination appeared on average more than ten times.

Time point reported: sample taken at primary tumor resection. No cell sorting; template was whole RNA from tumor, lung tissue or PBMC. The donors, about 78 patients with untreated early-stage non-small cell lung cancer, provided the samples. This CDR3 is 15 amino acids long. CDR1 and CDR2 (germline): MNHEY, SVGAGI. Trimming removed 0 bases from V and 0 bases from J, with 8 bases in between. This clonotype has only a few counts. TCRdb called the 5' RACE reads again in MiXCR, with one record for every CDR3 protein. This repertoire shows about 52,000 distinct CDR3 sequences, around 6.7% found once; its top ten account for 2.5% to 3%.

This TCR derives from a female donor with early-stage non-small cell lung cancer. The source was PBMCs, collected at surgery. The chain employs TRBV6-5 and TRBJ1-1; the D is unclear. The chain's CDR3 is CASSYSESLNTEAFF. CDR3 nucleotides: TGTGCCAGCAGTTACTCGGAAAGTTTGAACACTGAAGCTTTCTTT.